This T cell receptor beta chain comes out of a study of control samples from healthy donors and cancer patients. This CDR3 comprises 16 residues. V lost 4 bases, J lost 4 bases, and 13 bases lay in between. Per germline, CDR1 KGHDR and CDR2 SFDVKD. Data came from immunoSEQ multiplex PCR; TCRdb stores just in-frame clones and leaves some out. The sample lists around 49,000 clones, approximately 89% occurring once. The chain is built from TRBV24-1 and TRBJ2-6, with a possible D match to TRBD1 (5 bases). Sequenced: PBMCs. This TCR was sampled from a man aged 35 to 55 with colorectal cancer. CDR3 sequence: CATSDPRASGANVLTF. The CDR3 DNA sequence: TGTGCCACCAGTGACCCCAGGGCCTCCGGGGCCAACGTCCTGACTTTC.